A single sample is the source of the 24 T cell receptor beta chains below, sequenced in a study of blood T cell repertoires in COVID-19. TCRdb's table, derived via immunoSEQ multiplex PCR, lists solely in-frame clones and lacks some. The sample contains a few hundred thousand clones, approximately 89% of which appear only once. The sequenced material came from PBMCs or T cells enriched from blood (not recorded which). These receptors originate from a young man who had recovered from COVID-19.

The chain is built from TRBV29-1 and TRBJ2-7; 11 nucleotides match TRBD1. CDR1 SQVTM and CDR2 ANQGSEA come from the germline V gene. The V and J ends lost 6 bases and 1 base, in that order; junction bases with no gene match: 8. The CDR3 has 15 amino acids. CDR3 in DNA: TGCAGCGTAGCCGGGACAGGGGGTCCTTCCTACGAGCAGTACTTC. Its translation: CSVAGTGGPSYEQYF.

The genes are TRBV11-2 and TRBJ1-2; TRBD1 matches 7 bases. CDR1 and CDR2 from the germline V gene are SGHAT and FQNNGV. The CDR3 loop spans 13 amino acids. V trimming: 4 bases; J trimming: 3 bases; junction bases outside the gene matches: 2. The CDR3 DNA sequence: TGTGCCAGCAGCTATACAGGGGACTATGGCTACACCTTC. Translating it yields CASSYTGDYGYTF.

The chain employs TRBV7-2 and TRBJ2-7, with 8 bases that match TRBD2. The junction had 5 bases not matched to a gene; V was cut back by 1 base and J by 0 bases. CDR3 length equals 16 residues. Germline CDR1 reads SGHTA; CDR2 reads FQGNSA. Here the CDR3 reads CASSLVETSVSYEQYF. CDR3 sequence (DNA): TGTGCCAGCAGCTTAGTGGAGACTAGCGTCTCCTACGAGCAGTACTTC.

The chain carries TRBV5-5 and TRBJ1-1; maybe TRBD1 (5 bases). CDR1 is SGHKS and CDR2 is YYEKEE in the germline V gene (reference sequence). The CDR3 runs to 13 residues. The V end was cut by 0 bases, the J end by 5 bases, with 8 bases between. The CDR3 DNA reads as TGTGCCAGCAGCTTGGTAGGGGATACTGAAGCTTTCTTT. It yields the protein CASSLVGDTEAFF.

The chain recombines TRBV5-4 with TRBJ1-2, with D maybe TRBD1 (6 bases). The CDR3 loop spans 15 amino acids. Germline V gene sequence: CDR1 SGHNT, CDR2 YYREEE (reference sequence). Between the trimmed V and J ends, which lost 5 bases and 3 bases, there was a span of 17 bases. CDR3 in amino acids: CASRDTGNQDYGYTF. As DNA, the CDR3 is TGTGCCAGCAGAGATACAGGGAATCAGGACTATGGCTACACCTTC.

V gene TRBV23-1 combines with J gene TRBJ2-1, with D possibly TRBD2 on 5 matching bases. TRBV23-1 is an ORF, and what it does is uncertain. V gave up 0 bases and J gave up 0 bases, with 24 bases separating them. This CDR3 region has 21 residues. The CDR3 DNA reads as TGCGCCAGCAGTCAATCCAAAGGAGACGGAGGACTCTTGAGCTCCTACAATGAGCAGTTCTTC. Translating gives CASSQSKGDGGLLSSYNEQFF.

CDR3 in DNA: TGCGCCAGCAGCAACCGACAGGGGAACTACGAGCAGTACTTC. This encodes CASSNRQGNYEQYF. The chain combines TRBV5-1 with TRBJ2-7, with 8 positions matching TRBD1. In germline, CDR1 is SGHRS, CDR2 YFSETQ. The CDR3 contains 14 residues. J was trimmed by 3 bases and V by 4 bases; bases with no gene match: 6.

The chain combines TRBV3-1 (or the pseudogene TRBV3-2) with TRBJ2-2; no clear D gene. The CDR3 is 14 amino acids. Per germline, CDR1 LGHDT and CDR2 YNNKEL (reference sequence). V shed 1 base and J shed 2 bases, with 5 bases lying between them. The CDR3 sequence is CASSQGPNTGELFF. CDR3 nucleotide sequence: TGTGCCAGCAGCCAAGGGCCAAACACCGGGGAGCTGTTTTTT.

This chain links TRBV6-5 with TRBJ2-1, with D possibly TRBD2 on 7 matching bases. Germline assignment: CDR1 MNHEY and CDR2 SVGAGI. The V end lost 0 bases, the J end lost 7 bases, and 10 bases lay between the germline ends. The CDR3 is 14 amino acids. The CDR3 protein is CASSYSGGPNEQFF. The CDR3 DNA sequence: TGTGCCAGCAGTTACTCCGGGGGGCCGAATGAGCAGTTCTTC.

This clone was observed a handful of times. The chain joins TRBV19 to TRBJ1-4; D remains ambiguous. Germline CDR1 reads LNHDA; CDR2 reads SQIVND (reference sequence). This CDR3 region has 15 residues. Trimming took 6 bases from V and 7 from J, leaving 18 bases between them. The CDR3 region has the DNA TGTGCCAGTAGCGCACTCCGAGGGCCCAGTGAAAAACTGTTTTTT. Its protein is CASSALRGPSEKLFF.

The chain couples TRBV12-5 to TRBJ2-2, with unresolved D. Germline CDR1 and CDR2: LGHNT and FRNRAP. With 5 bases removed from V and 1 base from J, the gap between germline ends came to 5 bases. CDR3 length: 13 amino acids. This chain's CDR3 is CASGPENTGELFF. The CDR3 region has the DNA TGTGCTAGTGGTCCAGAGAACACCGGGGAGCTGTTTTTT.

This clone has only a few counts. CDR3 region: CAWSAEKLFF. DNA of the CDR3: TGTGCCTGGTCTGCGGAAAAACTGTTTTTT. This chain joins TRBV30 and TRBJ1-4, with unresolved D. V lost 5 bases to trimming and J lost 8 bases, with 6 bases between them. Germline V gene lookup returns CDR1 GTSNPN and CDR2 SVGIG (reference sequence). The CDR3 has 10 amino acids.

This chain uses TRBV7-9 with TRBJ2-2; 7 bases are a match to TRBD1. Germline V CDR1 and CDR2: SEHNR, FQNEAQ (reference sequence). The CDR3 is made up of 14 amino acids. V lost 4 bases to trimming and J lost 6 bases; unmatched junction nucleotides: 5. The CDR3 here is CASSSHRGPGELFF. CDR3 nucleotides: TGTGCCAGCAGCTCACACAGGGGTCCCGGGGAGCTGTTTTTT.

This rearrangement joins TRBV7-8 to TRBJ1-1; D is unresolved. The CDR3 consists of 15 residues. The germline V gene has CDR1 SGHVS and CDR2 FQNEAQ. The V and J ends lost 1 base and 1 base respectively, with 10 bases between them. For the CDR3, the DNA is TGTGCCAGCAGCTTAGTGGATGGCGGGAACACTGAAGCTTTCTTT. Translation: CASSLVDGGNTEAFF.

The chain recombines TRBV4-2 with TRBJ1-1; 8 bases fit TRBD1. This CDR3 spans 16 amino acids. Germline V gene data show CDR1 as LGHNA and CDR2 as YNFKEQ. V dropped 2 bases and J dropped 4; count of bases not matched to a gene: 9. The CDR3 loop reads CASSQPPGQGGTEAFF. CDR3 nucleotide sequence: TGTGCCAGCAGCCAACCACCTGGACAGGGTGGCACTGAAGCTTTCTTT.

Notes on this clone: The junction shows a germline mismatch at one end, possibly a read error. The gene calls are TRBV5-1 and TRBJ1-2, with 11 nucleotides matching TRBD1. Germline CDR1 SGHRS, CDR2 YFSETQ. This CDR3 spans 15 amino acids. This chain's CDR3 is CASRDRDRGNSGYTF. The CDR3 nucleotides are TGCGCCAGCAGGGACCGGGACAGGGGGAACTCTGGCTACACCTTC.

The genes are TRBV7-8 and TRBJ2-7, with D possibly TRBD1 on 5 matching bases. With 8 bases removed from V and 0 bases from J, the gap between germline ends came to 14 bases. The CDR3 consists of 14 residues. Looked up from germline, CDR1 is SGHVS and CDR2 is FQNEAQ. For the CDR3, the DNA is TGTGCCAGCCAGGGTCGGCACGGCTCCTACGAGCAGTACTTC. It yields the protein CASQGRHGSYEQYF.

The rearrangement joins TRBV11-2 to TRBJ2-1, with TRBD2 as a possible D gene (5 bases). This CDR3 is 15 amino acids long. Germline V gene sequence: CDR1 SGHAT, CDR2 FQNNGV. Trimming took 2 bases from V and 3 from J, leaving 11 bases between them. DNA for the CDR3: TGTGCCAGCAGCTTACGAGGACTCAACTACAATGAGCAGTTCTTC. Protein sequence: CASSLRGLNYNEQFF.

The V and J genes are TRBV7-9 and TRBJ1-2, with 7 bases identical to TRBD1. Trimming cost V 6 bases and J 3 bases; bases outside gene matches: 7. The CDR3 runs to 14 residues. Germline CDR1 is SEHNR and CDR2 is FQNEAQ (reference sequence). The CDR3 DNA sequence: TGTGCCAGCAGAGCAAGGGACAGTGACTATGGCTACACCTTC. Encoded protein: CASRARDSDYGYTF. Complete variable domain (other parts from reference TRBV7-9 and TRBJ1-2): DTGVSQNPRHKITKRGQNVTFRCDPISEHNRLYWYRQTLGQGPEFLTYFQNEAQLEKSRLLSDRFSAERPKGSFSTLEIQRTEQGDSAMYLCASRARDSDYGYTFGSGTRLTVV.

The chain recombines TRBV6-5 with TRBJ1-5; 10 positions match TRBD1. J lost 5 bases, V lost 8 bases, and 3 bases had no gene match. The CDR3 totals 13 residues. CDR1 is MNHEY and CDR2 is SVGAGI in the germline V gene. The CDR3 bases are TGTGCCAGCGGGGACAGGGGAGATCAGCCCCAGCATTTT. Translation: CASGDRGDQPQHF.

The chain combines TRBV18 with TRBJ2-7; 10 nucleotides line up with TRBD1. The CDR3 loop spans 17 amino acids. V shed 4 bases, J shed 2 bases, and the junction held 11 bases outside the gene matches. Germline lookup yields CDR1 KGHSH and CDR2 LQKENI. The CDR3 DNA is TGTGCCAGCTCACTCACCGGGACAGGGGCCAGGCCCTACGAGCAGTACTTC. Translated: CASSLTGTGARPYEQYF.

J is TRBJ1-2 and V is TRBV11-2; D gene uncertain. Trimming left V 2 bases short and J 4 bases short, with 23 bases between. The length of the CDR3 is 18 residues. CDR1 is SGHAT, CDR2 FQNNGV, per germline. In DNA, the CDR3 is TGTGCCAGCAGCTTAAGCACCGACACGTTGCGGGGTTCCTATGGCTACACCTTC. The encoded protein is CASSLSTDTLRGSYGYTF.

The V and J genes are TRBV7-2 and TRBJ1-5; 10 nucleotides line up with TRBD1. The germline gives CDR1 SGHTA, CDR2 FQGNSA. Trimming at V came to 6 bases and at J to 0 bases, leaving 8 bases not matched to a gene. The CDR3 runs 17 residues. CDR3 DNA: TGTGCCAGCAGTCTCGGGACAGGGGTTTATAGCAATCAGCCCCAGCATTTT. Protein sequence: CASSLGTGVYSNQPQHF.

V and J are TRBV4-1 and TRBJ2-7; 7 bases are a match to TRBD1. Per germline, CDR1 MGHRA and CDR2 YSYEKL. The V segment lost 3 bases and the J segment 3 bases; nucleotides outside the gene matches: 8. This CDR3 comprises 15 residues. For the CDR3, the DNA is TGCGCCAGCAGCCAGACAGGGTCCCTTTTCTACGAGCAGTACTTC. It yields the protein CASSQTGSLFYEQYF.